This T cell receptor beta chain appears in the sequencing data of a study of cytomegalovirus exposure and HLA in healthy donors. Overall study: Ancestry clustering placed about four fifths of several hundred genotyped donors in the Caucasian-associated cluster. Broader study findings: According to a later analysis, most TCR beta chains associated with CMV appeared HLA-restricted. For TCR beta chains, V- and J-gene trimming was later linked to a missense DCLRE1C variant.

With 60 Vbeta and 13 Jbeta primers, the PCR was carried out. This table comes from immunoSEQ multiplex PCR, and its TCRdb copy is limited to in-frame clones, with some not included. The table has 100,000 or so clones, around 84% seen once. This CDR3 region has 13 residues. The ends were cut back, 5 bases at V and 5 bases at J, with 11 bases in the middle. The V gene's germline CDR1 is SGHAT and CDR2 FQNNGV. Comment on this clone: Its antigen is as yet unknown.

The sequenced sample consisted of PBMCs. The chain couples TRBV11-2 to TRBJ2-3; D not certain. This clonotype was obtained from a woman aged 40-49 years in good health and CMV-seropositive. The CDR3 DNA sequence: TGTGCCAGCAGCGTTATCGGTGTAGATACGCAGTATTTT. Translated: CASSVIGVDTQYF.